This record covers a single T cell receptor (beta chain). The data belong to a study of T-cell reconstitution after alpha-beta-depleted transplantation in children. CDR3 length: 15 residues. Trimming cost V 5 bases and J 3 bases, with 18 bases left between them. CDR1 and CDR2 from the germline V gene are SGDLS and YYNGEE. A TCRbeta library incorporating unique molecular identifiers was prepared. TCRdb independently ran MiXCR on the PCR reads; one entry per CDR3 protein. The table includes hundreds of thousands of distinct CDR3 sequences, around 19% detected once. The chain recombines TRBV9 with TRBJ2-7, with D maybe TRBD2 (5 bases). The clonotype originates from a human donor who donated a stem cell graft to a child with acute lymphoblastic leukemia. Sequenced material: PBMCs from the stem cell graft donor, taken from the stem cell graft. The CDR3 reads CASSPEPEGSYEQYF. The DNA for the CDR3 is TGTGCCAGCAGTCCCGAGCCGGAAGGGAGCTACGAGCAGTACTTC. Filled out from reference TRBV9 and TRBJ2-7, the complete variable domain reads DSGVTQTPKHLITATGQRVTLRCSPRSGDLSVYWYQQSLDQGLQFLIQYYNGEERAKGNILERFSAQQFPDLHSELNLSSLELGDSALYFCASSPEPEGSYEQYFGPGTRLTVT.